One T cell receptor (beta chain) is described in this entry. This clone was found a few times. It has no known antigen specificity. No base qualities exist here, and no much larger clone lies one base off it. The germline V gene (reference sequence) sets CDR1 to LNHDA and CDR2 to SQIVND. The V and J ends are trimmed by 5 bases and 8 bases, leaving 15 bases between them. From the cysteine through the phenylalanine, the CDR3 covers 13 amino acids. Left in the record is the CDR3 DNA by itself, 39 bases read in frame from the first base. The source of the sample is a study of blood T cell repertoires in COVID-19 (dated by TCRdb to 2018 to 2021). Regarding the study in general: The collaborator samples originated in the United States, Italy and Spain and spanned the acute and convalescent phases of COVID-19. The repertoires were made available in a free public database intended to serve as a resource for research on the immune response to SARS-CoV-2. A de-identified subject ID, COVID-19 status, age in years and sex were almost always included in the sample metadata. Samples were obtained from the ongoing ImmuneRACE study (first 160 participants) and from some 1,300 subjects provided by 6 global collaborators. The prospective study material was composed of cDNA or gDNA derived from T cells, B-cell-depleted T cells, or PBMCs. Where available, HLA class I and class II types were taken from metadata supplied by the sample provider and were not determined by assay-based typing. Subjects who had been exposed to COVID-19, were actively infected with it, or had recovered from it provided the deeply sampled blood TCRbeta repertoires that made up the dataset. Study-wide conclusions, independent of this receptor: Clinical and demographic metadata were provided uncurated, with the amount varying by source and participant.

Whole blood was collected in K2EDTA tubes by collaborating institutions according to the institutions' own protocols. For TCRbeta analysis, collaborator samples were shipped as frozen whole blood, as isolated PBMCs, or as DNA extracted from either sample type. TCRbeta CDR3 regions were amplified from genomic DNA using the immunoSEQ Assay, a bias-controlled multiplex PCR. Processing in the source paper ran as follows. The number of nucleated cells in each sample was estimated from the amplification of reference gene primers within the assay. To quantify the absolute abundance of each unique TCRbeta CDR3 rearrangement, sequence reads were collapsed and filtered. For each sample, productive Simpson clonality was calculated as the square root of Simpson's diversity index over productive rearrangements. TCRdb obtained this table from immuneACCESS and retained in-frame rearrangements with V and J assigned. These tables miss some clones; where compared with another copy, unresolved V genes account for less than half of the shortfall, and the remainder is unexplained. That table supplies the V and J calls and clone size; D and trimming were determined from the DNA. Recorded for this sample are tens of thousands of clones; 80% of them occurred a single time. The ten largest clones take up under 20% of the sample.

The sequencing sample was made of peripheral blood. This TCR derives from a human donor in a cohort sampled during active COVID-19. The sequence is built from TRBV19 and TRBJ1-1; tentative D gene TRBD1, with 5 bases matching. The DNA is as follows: TGTGCCAGTAGTTTAACAGGTGGCAAAGAAGCTTTCTTT. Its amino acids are CASSLTGGKEAFF.